The 27 T cell receptor beta chains reported below all come from one sample, sequenced in a study of T cell repertoires in cytomegalovirus infection (dated by TCRdb to between 2019 and 2020). The treatment or condition label, read with the paper, signifies: in vitro stimulation with specific CMV peptide epitopes to enrich CMV-specific T cells. Antigen specificity for these receptors is unknown. The sequencer listed for this sample is Illumina HiSeq 1500. TCRdb applied fastp at Q25 and MiXCR to the public reads, then kept only in-frame beta chains. All rows with the same CDR3 protein become a single entry with the most common DNA and genes. The sample table contains some 700,000 distinct CDR3 sequences; only one count was recorded for roughly a third of them. The top ten hold roughly 18% of the sample. The source was cultured PBMCs, collected from culture after CMV antigen stimulation. The source of these receptors is a human donor in good health (CMV status not recorded). Some clones in this sample may be carry-over from other donors' samples.

The sample holds a few counts of this clonotype. This chain uses TRBV7-9 with TRBJ2-1, with 8 bases aligning to TRBD2. This CDR3 has 15 residues. J lost 9 bases, V lost 0 bases, and 7 bases had no gene match. Germline V gene lookup returns CDR1 SEHNR and CDR2 FQNEAQ (reference sequence). The CDR3 protein is CASSLAGLVVGEQFF. CDR3 coding DNA: TGTGCCAGCAGCTTAGCGGGACTAGTAGTAGGTGAGCAGTTCTTC.

This clonotype has at least ten counts. The CDR3 loop is CASSLVQGVVAEAFF. The CDR3 DNA sequence: TGTGCCAGCAGCTTAGTCCAGGGAGTAGTGGCTGAAGCTTTCTTT. The gene calls are TRBV7-2 and TRBJ1-1; D is possibly TRBD1 (5 bases). This CDR3 region has 15 residues. V lost 1 base and J lost 6, with 15 bases in between. Germline CDR1 SGHTA, CDR2 FQGNSA. Full variable domain (outside the CDR3, taken from reference TRBV7-2 and TRBJ1-1): GAGVSQSPSNKVTEKGKDVELRCDPISGHTALYWYRQSLGQGLEFLIYFQGNSAPDKSGLPSDRFSAERTGGSVSTLTIQRTQQEDSAVYLCASSLVQGVVAEAFFGQGTRLTVV.

This clonotype has just a few counts. In nucleotides, the CDR3 is TGTGCCAGCAGCCAAACCTCCGAGCAGTACTTC. Its protein product is CASSQTSEQYF. The rearrangement uses TRBV7-9 and TRBJ2-7; no definite D call. The CDR3 contains 11 residues. Trimming removed 5 bases at V and 6 bases at J, with 8 bases between. CDR1 and CDR2 from the germline V gene are SEHNR and FQNEAQ (reference sequence).

This chain links TRBV6-1 with TRBJ2-7; the D is unclear. This CDR3 has 15 amino acids. The V gene lost 6 bases and the J gene lost 4 bases, with 19 bases spanning the gap. From germline, CDR1 is MNHNS and CDR2 SASEGT. CDR3 sequence: CASSLHSARRYEQYF. DNA of the CDR3: TGTGCCAGCAGCTTGCACAGTGCCCGACGGTACGAGCAGTACTTC.

In regard to this clonotype: One end of the junction varies from germline; a read error may be responsible. The rearrangement joins TRBV4-1 to TRBJ1-4; D may be TRBD1 (5 bases). The V gene's germline CDR1 is MGHRA and CDR2 YSYEKL. CDR3 length equals 16 residues. The DNA for the CDR3 is TGTGCCAGCAGCCAAGATCTGGGGGGTGGGGAGGGAAAACTGTTTTTT. It codes for CASSQDLGGGEGKLFF.

The V and J genes are TRBV5-6 and TRBJ2-1; TRBD1 matches at 8 bases. Germline-derived CDR1 and CDR2 are SGHDT and YYEEEE. V was clipped by 2 bases and J by 8 bases; unmatched bases: 6. The CDR3 is 14 residues long. The CDR3 spells CASSLRQGADEQFF. As DNA, the CDR3 is TGTGCCAGCAGCTTAAGGCAGGGGGCCGATGAGCAGTTCTTC. The full variable domain, its missing parts supplied by reference TRBV5-6 and TRBJ2-1, is DAGVTQSPTHLIKTRGQQVTLRCSPKSGHDTVSWYQQALGQGPQFIFQYYEEEERQRGNFPDRFSGHQFPNYSSELNVNALLLGDSALYLCASSLRQGADEQFFGPGTRLTVL.

In the case of this clonotype: This may come from a read error, since a much larger clone is one base off. V is TRBV7-2 and J is TRBJ1-1; D ambiguous. The CDR3 sequence is 14 residues long. The V gene's germline CDR1 is SGHTA and CDR2 FQGNSA. The CDR3 DNA reads as TGTGCCAGCAGCCGAGACATGTTCGCCAGTGAAGCTTCCTTT. This sequence encodes CASSRDMFASEASF.

CDR3 region: CASSPSGLAGGPLSETQYF. In DNA form, the CDR3 reads TGTGCCAGCAGTCCATCGGGCCTAGCGGGAGGGCCTCTCTCGGAGACCCAGTACTTC. The rearrangement links TRBV27 to TRBJ2-5, with 12 bases aligning to TRBD2. Germline V gene sequence: CDR1 MNHEY, CDR2 SMNVEV (reference sequence). The V gene end was trimmed by 5 bases and the J gene end by 5 bases; junction bases not matched to a gene: 18. The CDR3 contains 19 residues.

The table lists this clonotype with a few counts. J is TRBJ1-2 and V is TRBV7-9; D possibly corresponds to TRBD1 (6 bases). CDR3 length: 16 residues. The germline V and J ends were trimmed by 6 bases and 2 bases, with 19 bases remaining between them. The germline V gene encodes CDR1 SEHNR and CDR2 FQNEAQ (reference sequence). The DNA of the CDR3 is TGTGCCAGCAGAAAAGACAGGCAGCATATAAACTATGGCTACACCTTC. It encodes CASRKDRQHINYGYTF.

This clonotype was counted only a few times. V and J are TRBV12-5 and TRBJ1-6; D unresolved. CDR1 is LGHNT and CDR2 is FRNRAP in the germline V gene. The CDR3 contains 15 residues. Trimming removed 6 bases from V and 7 bases from J, with 16 bases in between. The CDR3, as DNA: TGTGCTAGTGGCCCCCAGGTAGTTCGGAATTCACCCCTCCACTTT. The encoded protein is CASGPQVVRNSPLHF. The whole variable domain, remainder taken from reference TRBV12-5 and TRBJ1-6, is DARVTQTPRHKVTEMGQEVTMRCQPILGHNTVFWYRQTMMQGLELLAYFRNRAPLDDSGMPKDRFSAEMPDATLATLKIQPSEPRDSAVYFCASGPQVVRNSPLHFGNGTRLTVT.

The chain uses TRBV12-3 or TRBV12-4 and TRBJ1-3; D gene ambiguous. V lost 7 bases, J lost 4 bases, and 17 bases lay in between. The CDR3 loop spans 15 amino acids. The CDR3 region has the DNA TGTGCCAGCACCCCCTGGGGAGGAGTAGGAAACACCATATATTTT. This gives the protein CASTPWGGVGNTIYF.

This clonotype has more than one count but fewer than ten. This chain's CDR3 is CASEERNEQFF. CDR3 nucleotides: TGTGCCAGCGAGGAAAGGAATGAGCAGTTCTTC. The gene calls are TRBV6-1 and TRBJ2-1, with unresolved D. The germline V gene encodes CDR1 MNHNS and CDR2 SASEGT. Trimming left V 8 bases short and J 7 bases short, with 9 bases between. There are 11 residues in the CDR3.

CDR3 loop: CASSLSPTYTEYTF. DNA for the CDR3: TGTGCCAGCAGTTTAAGCCCGACGTACACGGAATACACCTTC. The chain employs TRBV12-3 or TRBV12-4 and TRBJ1-2; D unresolved. V shed 2 bases and J shed 11 bases, with 18 bases lying between them. This CDR3 is 14 amino acids long.

Only a few counts were recorded for this clonotype. V gene TRBV10-3 combines with J gene TRBJ2-2; 11 nucleotides align to TRBD2. Germline V lookup: CDR1 ENHRY, CDR2 SYGVKD. Unmatched junction bases numbered 9, after V lost 4 bases and J lost 5 bases. The CDR3 runs 17 residues. The CDR3 reads CAISGPTSGEGTGELFF. The CDR3 DNA reads TGTGCCATCAGTGGGCCGACTAGCGGGGAAGGGACCGGGGAGCTGTTTTTT.

The chain couples TRBV7-6 to TRBJ2-3; D may be TRBD2 (6 bases). The CDR3 extends over 14 amino acids. The germline gives CDR1 SGHVS, CDR2 FNYEAQ. V was cut by 5 bases and J by 2 bases, with 11 bases left in between. The CDR3 sequence: CASSQDYSTDTQYF. The CDR3 DNA is TGTGCCAGCAGCCAGGACTATTCCACAGATACGCAGTATTTT.

At least ten counts were recorded for this clonotype. This chain links TRBV7-8 with TRBJ1-2, with no clear D. Germline lookup yields CDR1 SGHVS and CDR2 FQNEAQ. The length of the CDR3 is 13 residues. Deletions cut 3 bases from V and 8 bases from J, with 13 bases between. The CDR3 is CASSFSPWQGYTF. DNA for the CDR3: TGTGCCAGCAGCTTCTCCCCTTGGCAGGGCTACACCTTC.

On this clonotype: This may arise from a read error, as a much more abundant clone is one base away. This chain links TRBV12-3 or TRBV12-4 with TRBJ2-2, with 8 bases matching TRBD1. Unmatched junction bases numbered 3, after V lost 5 bases and J lost 1 base. This CDR3 is 15 amino acids long. In DNA, the CDR3 is TGTGCCAGCAGTACCGGGACAGGGAACACCGGGGAGCTGTTTTTT. This sequence encodes CASSTGTGNTGELFF.

CDR3 loop: CASATGTGGWSYTF. For the CDR3, the DNA is TGTGCCAGCGCCACCGGGACAGGGGGCTGGAGCTACACCTTC. The rearrangement joins TRBV27 to TRBJ1-2, with 12 bases matching TRBD1. Per the germline V gene, CDR1 is MNHEY and CDR2 is SMNVEV (reference sequence). There are 14 residues in the CDR3. Trimming removed 8 bases from V and 9 bases from J; junction bases left unmatched: 10.

This clonotype was seen more than once but under ten times. J is TRBJ1-4 and V is TRBV10-3; TRBD1 might be the D (5 bases). The CDR3 runs to 13 residues. V lost 4 bases to trimming and J lost 10 bases, with 13 bases between them. Germline V gives CDR1 ENHRY, CDR2 SYGVKD. This CDR3 reads CAISGARGGKLFF. As DNA, the CDR3 is TGTGCCATCAGTGGGGCGAGGGGCGGAAAACTGTTTTTT.

This clonotype was seen just once. The chain is built from TRBV6-5 and TRBJ1-6, with D possibly TRBD1 on 5 matching bases. V dropped 8 bases and J dropped 9 bases, with 20 bases sitting between them. This CDR3 region has 15 residues. Germline loops: CDR1 MNHEY, CDR2 SVGAGI. The CDR3 DNA reads TGTGCCAGCGGACGAGACAGTGCCACGGGTTCACCCCTCCACTTT. It specifies CASGRDSATGSPLHF.

In its sample, this clonotype was seen many times. V and J are TRBV7-2 and TRBJ2-5; 8 bases fit TRBD2. Germline CDR1 and CDR2: SGHTA and FQGNSA. V shed 5 bases, J shed 3 bases, and the junction held 11 bases outside the gene matches. The CDR3 length is 16 residues. CDR3 amino acids: CASSLGLAGAKETQYF. As DNA, the CDR3 is TGTGCCAGCAGCCTCGGGCTAGCGGGCGCTAAAGAGACCCAGTACTTC.

V and J are TRBV7-9 and TRBJ2-1; D call uncertain. The ends were cut back, 8 bases at V and 7 bases at J, with 15 bases in the middle. This CDR3 spans 13 amino acids. Germline V gene sequence: CDR1 SEHNR, CDR2 FQNEAQ (reference sequence). CDR3 in DNA: TGTGCCAGCGGTATGGGTATTAGAAATGAGCAGTTCTTC. Translated: CASGMGIRNEQFF.

Notes on this clonotype: A much larger clone lies a single base off, so this may be a read error. J is TRBJ2-1 and V is TRBV7-2; no clear D. The CDR3 totals 11 residues. Trimming took 2 bases from V and 7 from J, leaving 3 bases between them. Germline V gene lookup returns CDR1 SGHTA and CDR2 FQGNSA. DNA for the CDR3: TGTGCCAGCAGCTTATGGAATGAGCAGTTCTTC. This codes for CASSLWNEQFF.

This clonotype has more than one count but fewer than ten. The chain combines TRBV12-3 or TRBV12-4 with TRBJ2-1; 13 bases align to TRBD2. The CDR3 spans 16 residues. V lost 8 bases and J lost 2; bases outside the gene matches: 6. The CDR3 DNA follows: TGTGCCAGCGGGACTAGCGGGGCCAGGACCTACAATGAGCAGTTCTTC. Its translation is CASGTSGARTYNEQFF.

This clonotype appeared a few times. CDR3 sequence: CASSPRTGASYEQYF. The CDR3 DNA reads as TGTGCCAGCAGTCCTCGGACAGGGGCCTCCTACGAGCAGTACTTC. The chain recombines TRBV28 with TRBJ2-7; 9 nucleotides agree with TRBD1. The CDR3 spans 15 residues. V gave up 5 bases and J gave up 0 bases; unmatched junction bases: 5. Germline V gene lookup returns CDR1 MDHEN and CDR2 SYDVKM.

This rearrangement joins TRBV2 to TRBJ1-5; no firm D call. V lost 8 bases and J 2 bases, leaving 10 bases between the germline ends. CDR3 length: 13 residues. Germline lookup yields CDR1 SNHLY and CDR2 FYNNEI. The chain's CDR3 is CASRGPGNQPQHF. The CDR3 nucleotides read TGTGCCAGCCGAGGACCGGGCAATCAGCCCCAGCATTTT.

The V call is TRBV7-2, the J call TRBJ2-7; 7 nucleotides agree with TRBD2. With V trimmed by 0 bases and J by 4 bases, 12 bases remained unmatched. The CDR3 extends over 17 amino acids. Germline V CDR1 and CDR2: SGHTA, FQGNSA. CDR3 loop: CASSLAAGQAGAYEQYF. CDR3 in DNA: TGTGCCAGCAGCTTAGCGGCGGGGCAGGCGGGAGCTTACGAGCAGTACTTC.